A single sample is the source of the 30 T cell receptor beta chains below, sequenced in a study of blood T cell repertoires in COVID-19. Only in-frame clones appear in the TCRdb table, and some are missing; sequencing was by immunoSEQ multiplex PCR. The data show roughly 93,000 clones, over 80% seen once. The material sequenced was peripheral blood. Source of these receptors: a human donor in a cohort sampled during active COVID-19.

This chain connects TRBV29-1 to TRBJ2-1, with 7 bases fitting TRBD2. Germline V CDR1 and CDR2: SQVTM, ANQGSEA. CDR3 size: 14 residues. The V gene end was trimmed by 4 bases and the J gene end by 10 bases; junction bases not matched to a gene: 13. CDR3 coding DNA: TGCAGCGTTGTTCATATCCAAGCGGGAAAAGAGCAGTTCTTC. Amino acids: CSVVHIQAGKEQFF.

The sample holds one count of this clone. CDR3 sequence: CASSQTQGTLGYTF. Here the CDR3 DNA reads TGTGCCAGCAGCCAGACTCAGGGAACTCTTGGCTACACCTTC. The chain recombines TRBV6-5 with TRBJ1-2; D is perhaps TRBD1 (5 bases). The CDR3 spans 14 residues. Germline V gene lookup returns CDR1 MNHEY and CDR2 SVGAGI. Trimming cost V 6 bases and J 7 bases, with 18 bases left between them.

V usage is TRBV30 and J usage is TRBJ2-6, with 7 bases aligning to TRBD2. The CDR3 is 15 amino acids. The junction had 5 bases not matched to a gene; V was cut back by 5 bases and J by 1 base. CDR1 is GTSNPN, CDR2 SVGIG, per germline (reference sequence). CDR3 amino acids: CAWGWGGSGANVLTF. CDR3 sequence (DNA): TGTGCCTGGGGGTGGGGAGGGTCTGGGGCCAACGTCCTGACTTTC.

The rearrangement links TRBV5-1 to TRBJ2-2; TRBD1 aligns across 7 bases. The germline CDR1 and CDR2 sequences are SGHRS and YFSETQ. J lost 2 bases, V lost 2 bases, and 6 bases had no gene match. The CDR3 totals 16 residues. The CDR3 reads CASSFQGESNTGELFF. Here the CDR3 DNA reads TGCGCCAGCAGCTTCCAGGGGGAATCCAACACCGGGGAGCTGTTTTTT.

V and J are TRBV30 and TRBJ2-2; 10 bases line up with TRBD1. Germline CDR1 is GTSNPN and CDR2 is SVGIG (reference sequence). Trimming at V came to 1 base and at J to 4 bases, leaving 9 bases not matched to a gene. The CDR3 is made up of 17 amino acids. The CDR3 protein is CAWSARTGTGVTGELFF. CDR3 nucleotides: TGTGCCTGGAGTGCTAGAACCGGGACAGGGGTCACCGGGGAGCTGTTTTTT.

This chain connects TRBV15 to TRBJ2-4, with 9 bases fitting TRBD2. V lost 0 bases and J lost 0; bases outside the gene matches: 6. The CDR3 covers 18 residues. Germline V gives CDR1 LNHNV, CDR2 YYDKDF (reference sequence). The CDR3 spells CATSRERGLALAKNIQYF. CDR3 DNA sequence: TGTGCCACCAGCAGAGAGAGGGGACTAGCCTTAGCCAAAAACATTCAGTACTTC.

The chain has TRBV6-5 and TRBJ2-3, with a weak D call TRBD2 (6 bases). Trimming took off 2 bases at V and 4 bases at J, with 13 bases between the two ends. The CDR3 spans 15 residues. Germline V gene sequence: CDR1 MNHEY, CDR2 SVGAGI. CDR3 protein: CASSYVGGASDTQYF. The CDR3 DNA reads TGTGCCAGCAGTTACGTGGGGGGAGCCTCAGATACGCAGTATTTT.

V gene TRBV11-2 combines with J gene TRBJ2-2; 9 bases align to TRBD2. The germline V gene encodes CDR1 SGHAT and CDR2 FQNNGV. This CDR3 contains 18 residues. J was trimmed by 7 bases and V by 5 bases; bases with no gene match: 17. The CDR3 DNA is TGTGCCAGCAGCCACTTAGCGGGAGCCCCCCGGCGAGGCGGGGAGCTGTTTTTT. Its protein is CASSHLAGAPRRGGELFF.

J is TRBJ2-5 and V is TRBV28; 11 bases are shared with TRBD1. Losses at the gene ends were 8 bases for V and 9 bases for J; bases not matched to a gene: 11. CDR3 length: 14 amino acids. Germline-derived CDR1 and CDR2 are MDHEN and SYDVKM. In DNA, the CDR3 is TGTGCCAGCCACCTTCCTGGACAGGGGGCGGCCCAGTACTTC. Amino acids: CASHLPGQGAAQYF. The whole variable domain, filled in from reference TRBV28 and TRBJ2-5, reads DVKVTQSSRYLVKRTGEKVFLECVQDMDHENMFWYRQDPGLGLRLIYFSYDVKMKEKGDIPEGYSVSREKKERFSLILESASTNQTSMYLCASHLPGQGAAQYFGPGTRLLVL.

The CDR3 spells CASEPSGGETQYF. The CDR3 DNA reads TGTGCCAGCGAGCCCTCGGGGGGGGAGACCCAGTACTTC. V gene TRBV6-6 combines with J gene TRBJ2-5, with TRBD2 matching 8 bases. CDR3 size: 13 residues. The germline gives CDR1 MNHNY, CDR2 SVGAGI (reference sequence). Germline trimming cut 8 bases from V and 5 bases from J; bases unmatched to any gene: 7.

This clone has a single count. The gene calls are TRBV19 and TRBJ1-3; the D gene is possibly TRBD1 (6 bases). CDR1 and CDR2 from the germline V gene are LNHDA and SQIVND (reference sequence). The length of the CDR3 is 16 residues. Trimming removed 5 bases at V and 7 bases at J, with 21 bases between. DNA of the CDR3: TGTGCCAGTAGTGTTCTACAGGGTCAACAGCGGAACACCATATATTTT. Encoded protein: CASSVLQGQQRNTIYF.

The genes are TRBV7-9 and TRBJ2-1; a weak D match, TRBD1 (5 bases). This CDR3 contains 13 residues. Germline V CDR1 and CDR2: SEHNR, FQNEAQ (reference sequence). V lost 5 bases and J lost 9, with 14 bases in between. CDR3: CASSRFKGVEQFF. The CDR3 region has the DNA TGTGCCAGCAGCCGATTTAAAGGGGTTGAGCAGTTCTTC.

The rearrangement links TRBV3-1 (or the pseudogene TRBV3-2) to TRBJ1-4, with 9 bases aligning to TRBD1. The CDR3 runs 15 residues. In germline, CDR1 is LGHDT, CDR2 YNNKEL (reference sequence). V lost 4 bases and J lost 5; bases outside the gene matches: 5. The CDR3 is CASSPPGQGNEKLFF. CDR3 nucleotides: TGTGCCAGCAGCCCCCCAGGACAGGGGAATGAAAAACTGTTTTTT.

The CDR3 DNA sequence: TGTGCCAGCAGTGAAGGGGCGGACAGATACAATGAGCAGTTCTTC. Protein sequence: CASSEGADRYNEQFF. The genes are TRBV2 and TRBJ2-1; the D gene is possibly TRBD1 (6 bases). The CDR3 has 15 amino acids. CDR1 and CDR2 (germline): SNHLY, FYNNEI. Trimming removed 1 base at V and 4 bases at J, with 11 bases between.

V gene TRBV3-1 (or the pseudogene TRBV3-2) combines with J gene TRBJ2-5; TRBD1 matches at 9 bases. CDR1 and CDR2 from the germline V gene are LGHDT and YNNKEL (reference sequence). This CDR3 is 15 amino acids long. Trimming removed 2 bases from V and 2 bases from J; junction bases left unmatched: 3. In DNA form, the CDR3 reads TGTGCCAGCAGCCAATGGGACAGGGAACAAGAGACCCAGTACTTC. Amino acid sequence: CASSQWDREQETQYF.

This chain uses TRBV14 with TRBJ2-1, with 11 bases lining up with TRBD2. The J segment lost 7 bases and the V segment lost 4 bases, leaving 9 bases of the junction unmatched. The CDR3 runs to 16 residues. Germline assignment: CDR1 SGHDN and CDR2 FVKESK. CDR3 protein: CASSRVTSGRRNEQFF. The CDR3 coding sequence is TGTGCCAGCAGCCGGGTCACTAGCGGGAGAAGGAATGAGCAGTTCTTC.

The rearrangement links TRBV5-1 to TRBJ2-7; the match to TRBD1 covers 8 bases. J gave up 1 base and V 3 bases, and 6 bases lay outside the gene matches. CDR3 length: 15 amino acids. CDR1 and CDR2 from the germline V gene are SGHRS and YFSETQ. Written as DNA, the CDR3 is TGCGCCAGCAGCTCAACCGGGACAGGATCCTACGAGCAGTACTTC. It is translated as CASSSTGTGSYEQYF.

This chain links TRBV3-1 (or the pseudogene TRBV3-2) with TRBJ1-2; D is unclear. V dropped 0 bases and J dropped 4 bases, with 9 bases sitting between them. CDR1 and CDR2 from the germline V gene are LGHDT and YNNKEL (reference sequence). The CDR3 is made up of 14 amino acids. CDR3 sequence reads: CASSQDHRSYGYTF. CDR3 nucleotide sequence: TGTGCCAGCAGCCAAGACCACAGATCCTATGGCTACACCTTC.

The chain joins TRBV3-1 (or the pseudogene TRBV3-2) to TRBJ1-2, with D maybe TRBD1 (5 bases). There are 14 residues in the CDR3. Germline CDR1 reads LGHDT; CDR2 reads YNNKEL (reference sequence). The V and J ends lost 1 base and 4 bases respectively, with 10 bases between them. CDR3 DNA: TGTGCCAGCAGCCAAGGCAGGGTTACCTATGGCTACACCTTC. It translates to CASSQGRVTYGYTF.

The gene calls are TRBV28 and TRBJ1-5; D remains unclear. The CDR3 totals 12 residues. Germline CDR1 and CDR2: MDHEN and SYDVKM. Trimming took 6 bases from V and 1 from J, leaving 4 bases between them. The CDR3 DNA sequence: TGTGCCAGCAGACTGAGCAATCAGCCCCAGCATTTT. Protein sequence: CASRLSNQPQHF.

V gene TRBV27 combines with J gene TRBJ1-2, with D unclear. Germline-derived CDR1 and CDR2 are MNHEY and SMNVEV (reference sequence). The CDR3 covers 13 residues. V gave up 3 bases and J gave up 3 bases, with 8 bases separating them. This CDR3 reads CASSFGRYYGYTF. DNA of the CDR3: TGTGCCAGCAGTTTTGGCAGGTACTATGGCTACACCTTC.

This chain's CDR3 is CASSYFALGDGYTF. CDR3 nucleotides: TGTGCCAGCAGTTACTTCGCCCTGGGCGATGGCTACACCTTC. The chain is built from TRBV6-6 and TRBJ1-2; D ambiguous. The CDR3 loop spans 14 amino acids. Trimming left V 1 base short and J 6 bases short, with 12 bases between. In germline, CDR1 is MNHNY, CDR2 SVGAGI (reference sequence).

This clone was picked up a small number of times. V and J are TRBV19 and TRBJ1-5; tentative D call: TRBD1 (6 bases). The CDR3 extends over 15 amino acids. V gave up 7 bases and J gave up 3 bases, with 16 bases separating them. Germline V lookup: CDR1 LNHDA, CDR2 SQIVND (reference sequence). For the CDR3, the DNA is TGTGCCAGTACCCTAGAGGGGGTTATCAATCAGCCCCAGCATTTT. This sequence encodes CASTLEGVINQPQHF. Full variable domain (missing parts from reference TRBV19 and TRBJ1-5): DGGITQSPKYLFRKEGQNVTLSCEQNLNHDAMYWYRQDPGQGLRLIYYSQIVNDFQKGDIAEGYSVSREKKESFPLTVTSAQKNPTAFYLCASTLEGVINQPQHFGDGTRLSIL.

Here the CDR3 reads CASSPGLVRRVDEQFF. The CDR3 nucleotides are TGTGCCAGCAGCCCCGGACTAGTTCGGAGGGTGGATGAGCAGTTCTTC. This rearrangement joins TRBV7-2 to TRBJ2-1; the match to TRBD2 covers 7 bases. The germline gives CDR1 SGHTA, CDR2 FQGNSA. J was trimmed by 8 bases and V by 5 bases; bases with no gene match: 15. The CDR3 sequence is 16 residues long.

The count of this clone is one. The chain uses TRBV6-1 and TRBJ1-4, with a possible D match to TRBD1 (6 bases). V was cut by 2 bases and J by 5 bases, with 12 bases left in between. This CDR3 has 15 amino acids. Germline V gene data show CDR1 as MNHNS and CDR2 as SASEGT. Here the CDR3 reads CASSERGGPNEKLFF. DNA for the CDR3: TGTGCCAGCAGTGAAAGAGGGGGTCCAAATGAAAAACTGTTTTTT.

The J gene is TRBJ2-1, the V gene TRBV29-1; TRBD1 matches at 8 bases. J was trimmed by 7 bases and V by 5 bases; bases with no gene match: 4. In germline, CDR1 is SQVTM, CDR2 ANQGSEA. There are 12 residues in the CDR3. This CDR3 reads CSVRTGSNEQFF. The CDR3 DNA reads TGCAGCGTTCGGACAGGGTCGAATGAGCAGTTCTTC.

This chain links TRBV6-5 with TRBJ2-7; 8 nucleotides align to TRBD1. With V trimmed by 6 bases and J by 2 bases, 9 bases remained unmatched. The length of the CDR3 is 15 residues. CDR1 and CDR2 (germline): MNHEY, SVGAGI. In nucleotides, the CDR3 is TGTGCCAGCAGAGATAGACAGGGGACCACCTACGAGCAGTACTTC. Translation: CASRDRQGTTYEQYF.

The gene calls are TRBV11-1 and TRBJ2-5, with D unclear. CDR3 length equals 12 residues. Trimming took 2 bases from V and 6 from J, leaving 7 bases between them. In germline, CDR1 is SGHAT, CDR2 FQDESV (reference sequence). This CDR3 is CASSLLKKTQYF. DNA of the CDR3: TGTGCCAGCAGCTTACTTAAAAAGACCCAGTACTTC.

The chain employs TRBV3-1 (or the pseudogene TRBV3-2) and TRBJ2-7; 15 bases align to TRBD2. V lost 2 bases and J lost 7; bases outside the gene matches: 12. There are 18 residues in the CDR3. The germline CDR1 and CDR2 sequences are LGHDT and YNNKEL (reference sequence). The DNA of the CDR3 is TGTGCCAGCAGCCAAAAGGGGACTAGCGGGAGGACCCCTAAGGAGCAGTACTTC. Translated: CASSQKGTSGRTPKEQYF.

This clone has a handful of counts. The V gene is TRBV7-9, the J gene TRBJ1-5, with a tentative D call TRBD1 (6 bases). Germline V gene sequence: CDR1 SEHNR, CDR2 FQNEAQ (reference sequence). V dropped 1 base and J dropped 2 bases, with 15 bases sitting between them. The CDR3 spans 17 residues. CDR3 amino acids: CASSLEGTRVGNQPQHF. CDR3 nucleotides: TGTGCCAGCAGCTTAGAAGGGACACGGGTCGGCAATCAGCCCCAGCATTTT. Full variable domain (rest looked up from reference TRBV7-9 and TRBJ1-5): DTGVSQNPRHKITKRGQNVTFRCDPISEHNRLYWYRQTLGQGPEFLTYFQNEAQLEKSRLLSDRFSAERPKGSFSTLEIQRTEQGDSAMYLCASSLEGTRVGNQPQHFGDGTRLSIL.